This T cell receptor beta chain derives from a study of beta chain features in type 1 diabetes. The V gene end was trimmed by 2 bases and the J gene end by 9 bases; junction bases not matched to a gene: 10. CDR1 and CDR2 (germline): SGHDT, YYEEEE. This CDR3 comprises 15 residues. The whole isolated RNA underwent reverse transcription, so sequencing captured expressed TCRB transcripts. Here immunoSEQ multiplex PCR was the method, and the copy in TCRdb shows in-frame clones only, minus some. The sample contains fewer than 200,000 clones, less than 9.5% of which appear only once. This receptor was obtained from a man aged 18-30 years in good health. The sample taken for sequencing was central memory CD4+ T cells from blood. This chain connects TRBV5-6 to TRBJ2-7, with TRBD1 matching over 11 bases. CDR3 sequence (DNA): TGTGCCAGCAGCTTAGGGACAGGGGGTCCCCTGGGGCAGTACTTC. Its protein product is CASSLGTGGPLGQYF.